The rows below give T cell receptor beta chains drawn from one sample of a study of OX40 agonist ivuxolimab in advanced cancers. The data were produced by immunoSEQ multiplex PCR, yet TCRdb's version contains in-frame clones alone and is incomplete. Of around 79,000 clones listed, roughly 85% are singletons. The specimen was CD4+ or CD8+ T cells sorted from blood, collected in a trial of the OX40 agonist ivuxolimab. These receptor sequences come from an adult with an advanced solid tumor such as melanoma, head and neck, liver or kidney cancer. Both conserved end residues are part of each CDR3. A D gene is named only where the DNA matches it firmly. Rows may omit the clone size; those that give it use once, few, many or a size class.

abundance	v_gene	j_gene	d_gene	CDR3aa	CDR3nt
once	TRBV7-2	TRBJ2-7	-	CASSLEGGASVSYEQYF	TGTGCCAGCAGCTTAGAGGGGGGGGCTAGCGTATCCTACGAGCAGTACTTC
once	TRBV5-1	TRBJ1-3	-	CASSSTGENTIYF	TGCGCCAGCAGCTCGACAGGAGAGAACACCATATATTTT
once	TRBV11-2	TRBJ2-5	-	CASSLSSSGETQYF	TGTGCCAGCAGCTTATCTTCCAGCGGGGAGACCCAGTACTTC
-	TRBV5-1	TRBJ2-5	-	CASNPYREGGETQYF	TGCGCCAGCAACCCTTACAGGGAAGGTGGCGAGACCCAGTACTTC
-	TRBV7-8	TRBJ2-7	TRBD2	CASSLAVASGVPYEQYF	TGTGCCAGCAGCTTAGCGGTCGCTAGCGGGGTCCCCTACGAGCAGTACTTC
-	TRBV19	TRBJ1-5	-	CASSTRGVSLNQPQHF	TGTGCCAGTAGTACTAGGGGGGTTTCGCTCAATCAGCCCCAGCATTTT
-	TRBV6-4	TRBJ2-5	-	CASSDRGGSTPQYF	TGTGCCAGCAGTGACAGGGGGGGGAGCACCCCCCAGTACTTC
-	TRBV18	TRBJ2-5	TRBD1	CASSRTGSVETQYF	TGTGCCAGCTCAAGGACAGGGTCCGTCGAGACCCAGTACTTC
few	TRBV7-2	TRBJ2-3	TRBD2	CASSLRTSGAVRTDTQYF	TGTGCCAGCAGCCTGAGGACTAGCGGGGCGGTGAGGACAGATACGCAGTATTTT
once	TRBV5-1	TRBJ1-2	TRBD1	CASSPDLGQGEYGYTF	TGCGCCAGCAGCCCGGATCTTGGACAGGGGGAATATGGCTACACCTTC
once	TRBV9	TRBJ1-2	-	CASSVGHSVNYGYTF	TGTGCCAGCAGCGTAGGACACTCAGTAAACTATGGCTACACCTTC
-	TRBV19	TRBJ1-5	TRBD1	CASSIGDRDWQPQHF	TGTGCCAGTAGTATAGGGGACAGGGATTGGCAGCCCCAGCATTTT
-	TRBV7-9	TRBJ2-3	-	CASSLDRKAQQYF	TGTGCCAGCAGCTTAGACAGAAAGGCCCAGCAGTATTTT
-	TRBV6-1	TRBJ2-5	TRBD2	CASSEAAGGQETQYF	TGTGCCAGCAGTGAAGCGGCGGGGGGGCAAGAGACCCAGTACTTC
once	TRBV2	TRBJ2-5	-	CASIEDQEPQYF	TGTGCCAGCATCGAAGACCAAGAGCCCCAGTACTTC
-	TRBV10-3	TRBJ2-3	TRBD2	CAIRDGGGTDTQYF	TGTGCCATCAGAGACGGGGGGGGTACAGATACGCAGTATTTT
-	TRBV5-1	TRBJ2-1	-	CASSPVGATNEQFF	TGCGCCAGCAGCCCCGTAGGGGCTACCAATGAGCAGTTCTTC
-	TRBV9	TRBJ2-2	-	CASSGRTNTGELFF	TGTGCCAGCAGCGGGCGGACGAACACCGGGGAGCTGTTTTTT
many	TRBV7-2	TRBJ1-4	-	CASSLGGNEKLFF	TGTGCCAGCAGCTTAGGCGGGAATGAAAAACTGTTTTTT
-	TRBV10-3	TRBJ1-2	-	CAIKRRPGSSYYGYTF	TGTGCCATCAAACGTCGCCCAGGTTCTTCATACTATGGCTACACCTTC
-	TRBV4-3	TRBJ1-4	-	CASSQEQLAGLANEKLFF	TGCGCCAGCAGCCAGGAGCAATTGGCGGGCCTGGCTAATGAAAAACTGTTTTTT
-	TRBV4-1	TRBJ1-6	TRBD1	CASSPVAGGTYNSPLHF	TGCGCCAGCAGCCCAGTGGCAGGGGGCACCTATAATTCACCCCTCCACTTT
-	TRBV7-6	TRBJ2-5	TRBD2	CASSFGGGAAQETQYF	TGTGCCAGCAGCTTTGGGGGGGGAGCGGCCCAAGAGACCCAGTACTTC
-	TRBV5-1	TRBJ2-7	-	CASSSGYTSSYEQYF	TGCGCCAGCAGCTCGGGGTACACCAGTTCCTACGAGCAGTACTTC
few	TRBV4-1	TRBJ1-2	-	CASSQDLGRLYGYTF	TGCGCCAGCAGCCAAGATCTGGGCAGGTTGTATGGCTACACCTTC
-	TRBV18	TRBJ1-1	-	CASSENTEAFF	TGTGCCAGCTCAGAAAACACTGAAGCTTTCTTT
-	TRBV11-2	TRBJ2-5	TRBD2	CASNGPTGGEYQETQYF	TGTGCCAGCAACGGACCTACGGGGGGAGAGTACCAAGAGACCCAGTACTTC
once	TRBV9	TRBJ2-7	-	CASSAGAGTYYEQYF	TGTGCCAGCAGCGCCGGTGCCGGGACATACTACGAGCAGTACTTC
few	TRBV5-5	TRBJ1-3	TRBD1	CASSLTTGSSGNTIYF	TGTGCCAGCAGCTTGACGACAGGGAGCTCTGGAAACACCATATATTTT
-	TRBV5-1	TRBJ2-2	-	CASSLDPNTGELFF	TGCGCCAGCAGTCTGGACCCGAACACCGGGGAGCTGTTTTTT
-	TRBV30	TRBJ2-7	TRBD1	CAWRVTGTGSYEQYF	TGTGCCTGGAGAGTCACCGGGACAGGATCCTACGAGCAGTACTTC
-	TRBV11-1	TRBJ2-5	TRBD2	CASSSSGGARGAQYF	TGTGCCAGCAGCTCCAGCGGGGGTGCAAGGGGGGCCCAGTACTTC
-	TRBV19	TRBJ1-4	-	CASSIRSRDGEKLFF	TGTGCCAGTAGTATAAGATCCCGGGACGGGGAAAAACTGTTTTTT
-	TRBV18	TRBJ2-4	TRBD1	CASSPKGTGVTKNIQYF	TGTGCCAGCTCACCAAAGGGGACAGGGGTTACCAAAAACATTCAGTACTTC
once	TRBV7-9	TRBJ2-5	-	CASSRTGEETQYF	TGTGCCAGCAGCCGGACTGGCGAAGAGACCCAGTACTTC
-	TRBV7-2	TRBJ2-2	-	CASSRDSNTGELFF	TGTGCCAGCAGCCGGGACTCGAACACCGGGGAGCTGTTTTTT
-	TRBV6-5	TRBJ2-7	-	CASSYSKTSYEQYF	TGTGCCAGCAGTTACTCGAAGACCTCCTACGAGCAGTACTTC
-	TRBV18	TRBJ2-7	TRBD2	CASSSGVNSYEQYF	TGTGCCAGCTCAAGCGGGGTAAACTCCTACGAGCAGTACTTC
-	TRBV6-5	TRBJ1-2	TRBD1	CASSRQGGGYTF	TGTGCCAGCAGTCGACAGGGGGGGGGCTACACCTTC
-	TRBV6-5	TRBJ2-3	-	CASSYSIFTTDTQYF	TGTGCCAGCAGTTACTCTATTTTTACCACAGATACGCAGTATTTT
few	TRBV9	TRBJ2-7	-	CASSVTGTAIYEQYF	TGTGCCAGCAGCGTCACCGGGACCGCCATCTACGAGCAGTACTTC
-	TRBV18	TRBJ2-1	-	CASSPVGTTYNEQFF	TGTGCCAGCTCACCAGTCGGGACAACGTACAATGAGCAGTTCTTC
-	TRBV19	TRBJ2-1	-	CASSIQGLNEQFF	TGTGCCAGTAGTATCCAGGGCCTCAATGAGCAGTTCTTC
-	TRBV19	TRBJ2-7	-	CASRRDTTSYEQYF	TGTGCCAGTAGACGGGACACCACCTCCTACGAGCAGTACTTC
few	TRBV7-2	TRBJ2-2	TRBD1	CASSPGTVNTGELFF	TGTGCCAGCAGCCCCGGGACAGTCAACACCGGGGAGCTGTTTTTT
-	TRBV5-1	TRBJ1-2	TRBD1	CASSLDRDHGYTF	TGCGCCAGCAGCCTGGACAGGGATCATGGCTACACCTTC
-	TRBV5-1	TRBJ2-3	TRBD1	CASSYSGTVLDTQYF	TGCGCCAGCAGTTACTCCGGGACAGTCCTGGATACGCAGTATTTT
-	TRBV27	TRBJ2-7	-	CASSLSGFRYEQYF	TGTGCCAGCAGTCTTTCAGGGTTCCGCTACGAGCAGTACTTC
-	TRBV4-3	TRBJ1-2	TRBD1	CASSQDFQGGYGYTF	TGCGCCAGCAGCCAAGACTTCCAGGGGGGCTATGGCTACACCTTC
-	TRBV7-9	TRBJ1-4	-	CASSLAGEKKLFF	TGTGCCAGCAGCTTAGCAGGGGAGAAAAAACTGTTTTTT
-	TRBV6-5	TRBJ2-5	TRBD2	CASSWTSGGTQETQYF	TGTGCCAGCAGTTGGACTAGCGGGGGGACACAAGAGACCCAGTACTTC
-	TRBV7-8	TRBJ1-6	-	CASSLGSGQGGGNSPLHF	TGTGCCAGCAGCTTAGGTTCGGGGCAGGGCGGGGGTAATTCACCCCTCCACTTT
-	TRBV6-6	TRBJ1-1	-	CASSSQRVNTEAFF	TGTGCCAGCAGTTCTCAACGGGTGAACACTGAAGCTTTCTTT
-	TRBV18	TRBJ1-4	-	CASSVAEKLFF	TGTGCCAGCTCAGTCGCTGAAAAACTGTTTTTT
-	TRBV2	TRBJ2-1	-	CASKVIRGSYNEQFF	TGTGCCAGCAAAGTAATTAGGGGGAGCTACAATGAGCAGTTCTTC
once	TRBV5-1	TRBJ2-5	TRBD2	CASSLGTSGDSETQYF	TGCGCCAGCAGCTTGGGGACTAGCGGGGATTCTGAGACCCAGTACTTC
-	TRBV6-6	TRBJ2-7	-	CASSYSGSSYEQYF	TGTGCCAGCAGTTATTCCGGGAGCTCCTACGAGCAGTACTTC
once	TRBV7-2	TRBJ2-7	-	CASSLGSTLASYEQYF	TGTGCCAGCAGCTTAGGCTCCACCTTAGCCTCCTACGAGCAGTACTTC
-	TRBV2	TRBJ2-1	TRBD2	CASAGTSWMTSWDEQFF	TGTGCCAGCGCCGGGACTAGCTGGATGACTTCGTGGGATGAGCAGTTCTTC
-	TRBV7-3	TRBJ1-1	-	CASSPQQGNTEAFF	TGTGCCAGCAGCCCTCAACAGGGAAACACTGAAGCTTTCTTT